These 31 T cell receptor beta chains share one sample of origin, sequenced in a study of T cell repertoires in cytomegalovirus infection. These TCRs' antigens remain unknown. MiXCR, run by TCRdb on the reads, gives a single entry per CDR3 protein. The sample has hundreds of thousands of distinct CDR3 sequences, around a third seen once. The sample was cultured PBMCs, taken from culture after CMV antigen stimulation. These receptors came from a human donor in good health (CMV status not recorded). Some clones in this sample may be carry-over from other donors' samples.

The chain employs TRBV5-1 and TRBJ1-5, with D tentatively TRBD1 (6 bases). Trimming pared 2 bases from V and 5 bases from J, leaving 11 bases between. CDR3 length equals 14 residues. CDR1 is SGHRS, CDR2 YFSETQ, per germline. CDR3 region: CASSLGGDHQPQHF. Here the CDR3 DNA reads TGCGCCAGCAGCTTAGGGGGGGACCATCAGCCCCAGCATTTT. The variable domain in full, completed from reference TRBV5-1 and TRBJ1-5, reads KAGVTQTPRYLIKTRGQQVTLSCSPISGHRSVSWYQQTPGQGLQFLFEYFSETQRNKGNFPGRFSGRQFSNSRSEMNVSTLELGDSALYLCASSLGGDHQPQHFGDGTRLSIL.

The rearrangement joins TRBV3-1 to TRBJ2-1; 9 bases map to TRBD2. The CDR3 runs 15 residues. V lost 1 base and J lost 8; bases outside the gene matches: 6. CDR1 and CDR2 from the germline V gene are LGHDT and YNNKEL (reference sequence). CDR3 residues: CASSQVAGVLHEQFF. CDR3 nucleotides: TGTGCCAGCAGCCAAGTAGCGGGAGTGTTACATGAGCAGTTCTTC.

This clonotype was seen a handful of times. The rearrangement links TRBV20-1 to TRBJ1-5; D is unclear. Per germline, CDR1 DFQATT and CDR2 SNEGSKA (reference sequence). The CDR3 has 15 residues. Trimming took off 5 bases at V and 5 bases at J, with 19 bases between the two ends. The CDR3 DNA reads as TGCAGTGCTTCCCCGGTCCCCCCGGTCGATCAGCCCCAGCATTTT. It encodes CSASPVPPVDQPQHF.

V gene TRBV19 combines with J gene TRBJ1-5; no firm D call. Germline CDR1 reads LNHDA; CDR2 reads SQIVND (reference sequence). Trimming removed 10 bases from V and 3 bases from J, with 16 bases in between. The CDR3 contains 14 residues. The CDR3 is CATQRNGDNQPQHF. The CDR3 nucleotides are TGTGCCACCCAACGGAACGGGGACAATCAGCCCCAGCATTTT.

This clonotype was detected many times. The rearrangement links TRBV7-8 to TRBJ1-1; D is unclear. CDR3 size: 13 residues. Per the germline V gene, CDR1 is SGHVS and CDR2 is FQNEAQ. V lost 4 bases to trimming and J lost 4 bases, with 10 bases between them. This CDR3 is CASSSSLGTEAFF. The CDR3 nucleotides are TGTGCCAGCAGCTCCTCCTTGGGCACTGAAGCTTTCTTT.

This clonotype was seen more than once but under ten times. This chain connects TRBV27 to TRBJ2-7, with TRBD2 matching over 7 bases. Germline-derived CDR1 and CDR2 are MNHEY and SMNVEV (reference sequence). V lost 9 bases to trimming and J lost 6 bases; unmatched junction nucleotides: 8. The CDR3 totals 12 residues. The CDR3 spells CASRSGGGEQYF. CDR3 nucleotide sequence: TGTGCCAGTCGCAGTGGGGGGGGCGAGCAGTACTTC.

In this sample, this clonotype turned up a few times. The chain has TRBV5-1 and TRBJ2-7; D not certain. The ends were cut back, 4 bases at V and 3 bases at J, with 20 bases in the middle. The CDR3 sequence is 16 residues long. From germline, CDR1 is SGHRS and CDR2 YFSETQ. The CDR3 bases are TGCGCCAGCAGCCCGTCCCGAGGCCGGATCAACTACGAGCAGTACTTC. Its translation is CASSPSRGRINYEQYF.

This clonotype occurred once. This rearrangement joins TRBV5-4 to TRBJ2-1, with D perhaps TRBD1 (6 bases). The ends were cut back, 5 bases at V and 7 bases at J, with 13 bases in the middle. Germline CDR1 reads SGHNT; CDR2 reads YYREEE (reference sequence). The CDR3 spans 13 residues. The CDR3 sequence: CASSYRDRNEQFF. As DNA, the CDR3 is TGTGCCAGCAGTTACAGGGATCGGAATGAGCAGTTCTTC.

This chain connects TRBV6-5 to TRBJ2-3; 10 bases match TRBD2. From germline, CDR1 is MNHEY and CDR2 SVGAGI. The CDR3 length is 16 residues. Losses at the gene ends were 0 bases for V and 6 bases for J; bases not matched to a gene: 6. In nucleotides, the CDR3 is TGTGCCAGCAGTTACTCGAGAGCGGGAGGGGCGGATACGCAGTATTTT. It specifies CASSYSRAGGADTQYF.

J is TRBJ1-4 and V is TRBV7-2; a possible D gene is TRBD1 (6 bases). Germline CDR1 SGHTA, CDR2 FQGNSA. The CDR3 has 15 amino acids. Trimming pared 5 bases from V and 8 bases from J, leaving 18 bases between. The DNA of the CDR3 is TGTGCCAGCAGCGAACAGGGAGGGATTGGCGAAAAACTGTTTTTT. Amino acids: CASSEQGGIGEKLFF.

The chain couples TRBV7-2 to TRBJ1-3; no definite D call. Trimming removed 3 bases from V and 8 bases from J, with 11 bases in between. This CDR3 has 13 residues. Per the germline V gene, CDR1 is SGHTA and CDR2 is FQGNSA. CDR3 in amino acids: CASSFRAQDTIYF. The CDR3 coding sequence is TGTGCCAGCAGCTTCAGAGCTCAGGACACCATATATTTT.

The rearrangement joins TRBV3-1 to TRBJ2-6; 14 positions match TRBD2. Trimming at V came to 8 bases and at J to 4 bases, leaving 7 bases not matched to a gene. The CDR3 is 17 amino acids. Germline CDR1 LGHDT, CDR2 YNNKEL (reference sequence). CDR3 nucleotides: TGTGCCAGCTCCGGACTAGCGGGAGGCGCCGGGGCCAACGTCCTGACTTTC. Protein product: CASSGLAGGAGANVLTF. The complete variable domain, with remaining parts taken from reference TRBV3-1 and TRBJ2-6, reads DTAVSQTPKYLVTQMGNDKSIKCEQNLGHDTMYWYKQDSKKFLKIMFSYNNKELIINETVPNRFSPKSPDKAHLNLHINSLELGDSAVYFCASSGLAGGAGANVLTFGAGSRLTVL.

J is TRBJ2-3 and V is TRBV15; 10 bases agree with TRBD2. The trim removed 3 bases at V and 6 bases at J, leaving 3 bases unmatched. CDR1 LNHNV and CDR2 YYDKDF come from the germline V gene (reference sequence). The CDR3 length is 14 residues. CDR3 in amino acids: CATSSGTSADTQYF. The CDR3 bases are TGTGCCACCAGCAGTGGGACTAGCGCGGATACGCAGTATTTT.

This clonotype was detected only once. The chain couples TRBV4-1 to TRBJ1-2; 8 bases match TRBD1. Germline assignment: CDR1 MGHRA and CDR2 YSYEKL. The V segment lost 1 base and the J segment 10 bases; nucleotides outside the gene matches: 5. CDR3 length: 13 residues. The CDR3 is CASSQARQGSYTF. The CDR3 nucleotides read TGCGCCAGCAGCCAAGCTCGACAGGGGTCCTACACCTTC.

This rearrangement joins TRBV5-6 to TRBJ1-5; no reliable D call. V was shortened by 4 bases and J by 5 bases, with 7 bases between the two germline ends. CDR1 is SGHDT, CDR2 YYEEEE, per germline. The CDR3 extends over 12 amino acids. This CDR3 is CASSIGYQPQHF. As DNA, the CDR3 is TGTGCCAGCAGCATCGGATATCAGCCCCAGCATTTT.

This rearrangement joins TRBV6-2 or TRBV6-3 to TRBJ1-5; perhaps TRBD1 as D (5 bases). This CDR3 has 17 residues. Germline CDR1 and CDR2: MNHEY and SVGEGT. Trimming took 6 bases from V and 3 from J, leaving 21 bases between them. The chain's CDR3 is CASSSRVGTENNQPQHF. In DNA form, the CDR3 reads TGTGCCAGCAGCTCCAGGGTCGGGACGGAGAACAATCAGCCCCAGCATTTT.

This clonotype was detected only a few times. The chain combines TRBV7-2 with TRBJ1-3; maybe TRBD1 (5 bases). Between the trimmed V and J ends, which lost 1 base and 0 bases, there was a span of 10 bases. Germline V gene lookup returns CDR1 SGHTA and CDR2 FQGNSA. CDR3 size: 16 residues. The CDR3 is CASSLVAGPSGNTIYF. The CDR3 DNA reads TGTGCCAGCAGCTTAGTGGCGGGACCCTCTGGAAACACCATATATTTT.

J is TRBJ2-1 and V is TRBV27; D unresolved. CDR1 and CDR2 (germline): MNHEY, SMNVEV (reference sequence). The CDR3 consists of 12 residues. The ends were cut back, 6 bases at V and 4 bases at J, with 7 bases in the middle. The CDR3 loop reads CASREAYNEQFF. The CDR3, as DNA: TGTGCCAGCAGGGAAGCGTACAATGAGCAGTTCTTC.

The V and J genes are TRBV7-2 and TRBJ2-7, with TRBD2 matching 9 bases. V was clipped by 5 bases and J by 6 bases; unmatched bases: 11. Germline assignment: CDR1 SGHTA and CDR2 FQGNSA. CDR3 length: 15 residues. The CDR3 DNA is TGTGCCAGCAGCCGCACTAGCGGGCCTGTGGGCGAGCAGTACTTC. It translates to CASSRTSGPVGEQYF.

This clonotype was detected many times. The gene calls are TRBV7-2 and TRBJ2-5; perhaps D is TRBD1 or TRBD2 (5 bases each). CDR3 length: 16 residues. Germline assignment: CDR1 SGHTA and CDR2 FQGNSA. V lost 0 bases, J lost 1 base, and 12 bases lay in between. In nucleotides, the CDR3 is TGTGCCAGCAGCTTAGCGATTAAGGGACCCCAAGAGACCCAGTACTTC. It is translated as CASSLAIKGPQETQYF. Supplemented by reference TRBV7-2 and TRBJ2-5, the full variable domain reads GAGVSQSPSNKVTEKGKDVELRCDPISGHTALYWYRQSLGQGLEFLIYFQGNSAPDKSGLPSDRFSAERTGGSVSTLTIQRTQQEDSAVYLCASSLAIKGPQETQYFGPGTRLLVL.

The V gene is TRBV11-2, the J gene TRBJ2-1; no clear D gene. Germline assignment: CDR1 SGHAT and CDR2 FQNNGV. The CDR3 has 16 amino acids. V dropped 1 base and J dropped 0 bases, with 10 bases sitting between them. The CDR3 loop reads CASSLVGAPSYNEQFF. Written as DNA, the CDR3 is TGTGCCAGCAGCTTAGTAGGTGCCCCCTCCTACAATGAGCAGTTCTTC.

This chain joins TRBV11-2 and TRBJ2-7; D is unresolved. V was shortened by 4 bases and J by 3 bases, with 16 bases between the two germline ends. The CDR3 sequence is 15 residues long. Germline lookup yields CDR1 SGHAT and CDR2 FQNNGV. The CDR3 DNA reads TGTGCCAGCAGCTCTGAACCGGGTCGTTACTACGAGCAGTACTTC. Its translation is CASSSEPGRYYEQYF.

In its sample, this clonotype was seen a few times. The chain links TRBV27 to TRBJ2-1; no definite D call. Looked up from germline, CDR1 is MNHEY and CDR2 is SMNVEV (reference sequence). The CDR3 spans 14 residues. Trimming removed 5 bases from V and 5 bases from J, with 13 bases in between. The CDR3: CASSPYAPNNEQFF. CDR3 sequence (DNA): TGTGCCAGCAGTCCCTATGCCCCAAACAATGAGCAGTTCTTC.

The chain couples TRBV18 to TRBJ2-7, with D tentatively TRBD2 (6 bases). Germline CDR1 is KGHSH and CDR2 is LQKENI. The germline V and J ends were trimmed by 0 bases and 9 bases, with 24 bases remaining between them. The length of the CDR3 is 17 residues. CDR3 in DNA: TGTGCCAGCTCACCACCAGGAGGGTCAGGTCTCTTCCCGCGGCAGTACTTC. Translated: CASSPPGGSGLFPRQYF.

V gene TRBV28 combines with J gene TRBJ1-2; D is perhaps TRBD1 (6 bases). Between the trimmed V and J ends, which lost 3 bases and 2 bases, there was a span of 10 bases. The CDR3 sequence is 14 residues long. Germline-derived CDR1 and CDR2 are MDHEN and SYDVKM. Here the CDR3 reads CASSLGTRNYGYTF. CDR3 bases: TGTGCCAGCAGTTTGGGGACACGAAACTATGGCTACACCTTC.

This clonotype was seen a handful of times. CDR3 loop: CASSRRGIEGNTIYF. CDR3 coding DNA: TGTGCCAGCAGTCGCAGGGGCATTGAGGGAAACACCATATATTTT. The chain has TRBV12-3 or TRBV12-4 and TRBJ1-3, with a possible D match to TRBD1 (6 bases). Trimming removed 5 bases at V and 4 bases at J, with 15 bases between. The CDR3 is made up of 15 amino acids.

This clonotype was observed a few times. The chain employs TRBV4-1 and TRBJ2-1; 9 bases align to TRBD2. This CDR3 comprises 16 residues. CDR1 and CDR2 (germline): MGHRA, YSYEKL. Losses at the gene ends were 3 bases for V and 3 bases for J; bases not matched to a gene: 6. CDR3 bases: TGCGCCAGCAGCCAGGCGCTAGCGGGGATCTACAATGAGCAGTTCTTC. This codes for CASSQALAGIYNEQFF.

This clonotype was picked up many times. The chain recombines TRBV7-2 with TRBJ2-2, with D tentatively TRBD2 (6 bases). Germline CDR1 reads SGHTA; CDR2 reads FQGNSA. This CDR3 spans 17 amino acids. The V end was cut by 2 bases, the J end by 2 bases, with 15 bases between. The CDR3 spells CASSLLSWGENTGELFF. In DNA, the CDR3 is TGTGCCAGCAGCTTATTGAGTTGGGGGGAAAACACCGGGGAGCTGTTTTTT.

V gene TRBV3-1 combines with J gene TRBJ1-3, with D hard to call. Germline CDR1 is LGHDT and CDR2 is YNNKEL (reference sequence). The CDR3 covers 14 residues. The V end lost 4 bases, the J end lost 0 bases, and 7 bases lay between the germline ends. DNA for the CDR3: TGTGCCAGCAGCCCCGCAATCTCTGGAAACACCATATATTTT. This translates into CASSPAISGNTIYF.

In its sample, this clonotype was seen a few times. The J gene is TRBJ1-2, the V gene TRBV7-2; a weak D match, TRBD1 (6 bases). The CDR3 is 15 residues long. The ends were cut back, 4 bases at V and 4 bases at J, with 16 bases in the middle. In germline, CDR1 is SGHTA, CDR2 FQGNSA. CDR3 bases: TGTGCCAGCAGCTCCTCCTGGGGGGGCCCCTATGGCTACACCTTC. It specifies CASSSSWGGPYGYTF. Combining the CDR3 with reference TRBV7-2 and TRBJ1-2 gives the whole variable domain GAGVSQSPSNKVTEKGKDVELRCDPISGHTALYWYRQSLGQGLEFLIYFQGNSAPDKSGLPSDRFSAERTGGSVSTLTIQRTQQEDSAVYLCASSSSWGGPYGYTFGSGTRLTVV.

This clonotype showed up just a few times. A read error may produce the germline difference seen at one junction end. This chain uses TRBV6-6 with TRBJ2-7, with TRBD2 matching 7 bases. Per the germline V gene, CDR1 is MNHNY and CDR2 is SVGAGI (reference sequence). The CDR3 has 13 residues. CDR3 residues: CASCYREEVEQYF. CDR3 in DNA: TGTGCCAGCTGTTACCGGGAGGAGGTCGAGCAGTACTTC.